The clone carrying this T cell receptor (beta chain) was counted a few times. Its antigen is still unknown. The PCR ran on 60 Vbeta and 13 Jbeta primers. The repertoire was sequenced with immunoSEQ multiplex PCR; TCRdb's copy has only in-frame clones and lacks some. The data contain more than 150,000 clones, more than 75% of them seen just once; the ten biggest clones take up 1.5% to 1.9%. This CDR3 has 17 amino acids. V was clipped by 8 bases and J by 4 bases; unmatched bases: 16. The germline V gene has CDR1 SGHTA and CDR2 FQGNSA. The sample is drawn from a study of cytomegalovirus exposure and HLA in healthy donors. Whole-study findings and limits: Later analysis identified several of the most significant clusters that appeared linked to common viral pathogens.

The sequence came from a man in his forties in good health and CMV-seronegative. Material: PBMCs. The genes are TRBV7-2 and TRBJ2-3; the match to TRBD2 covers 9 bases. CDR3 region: CASEYIPSGTIPDTQYF. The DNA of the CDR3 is TGTGCCAGCGAATATATCCCTAGCGGGACCATTCCAGATACGCAGTATTTT.